The 28 T cell receptor beta chains given below trace back to one sample, sequenced in a study of T cell changes during pregnancy in multiple sclerosis. TCRdb's table, derived via immunoSEQ multiplex PCR, lists solely in-frame clones and lacks some. The sample yields fewer than 50,000 clones, approximately 92% seen once. This specimen consisted of CD8+ T cells from peripheral blood mononuclear cells, obtained in the third trimester of pregnancy. The receptors were gathered from a female donor with multiple sclerosis, enrolled in a pregnancy study.

Comments on this clone: The junction departs from germline at one end; a sequencing error may be responsible. The chain employs TRBV6-1 and TRBJ1-1, with D tentatively TRBD1 (5 bases). This CDR3 has 13 amino acids. CDR1 is MNHNS, CDR2 SASEGT, per germline. The CDR3 region is CASSAIGHTEAFF. CDR3 sequence (DNA): TGTGCCAGCAGCGCCATAGGACACACCGAAGCTTTCTTT.

The chain couples TRBV4-2 to TRBJ2-2; 8 bases are shared with TRBD2. CDR1 is LGHNA, CDR2 YNFKEQ, per germline. CDR3 length: 14 amino acids. V lost 5 bases and J lost 6; bases outside the gene matches: 5. CDR3 in amino acids: CASSVGRASGELFF. The CDR3 DNA reads as TGTGCCAGCAGCGTCGGGAGGGCCTCCGGGGAGCTGTTTTTT.

The chain has TRBV7-2 and TRBJ2-1; 12 bases line up with TRBD2. Germline values: CDR1 SGHTA, CDR2 FQGNSA. The CDR3 has 17 residues. The ends lost 4 bases at V and 7 bases at J; junction bases unmatched: 11. CDR3 DNA: TGTGCCAGCAGCTCGGCCCGACTAGCGGGAGAGTGGAATGAGCAGTTCTTC. This codes for CASSSARLAGEWNEQFF.

The chain is built from TRBV28 and TRBJ2-2; 12 nucleotides align to TRBD2. The ends lost 6 bases at V and 7 bases at J; junction bases unmatched: 9. This CDR3 has 16 residues. Germline lookup yields CDR1 MDHEN and CDR2 SYDVKM. The CDR3 loop is CASRSGLAGNVGELFF. CDR3 sequence (DNA): TGTGCCAGCAGATCAGGACTAGCGGGAAATGTCGGGGAGCTGTTTTTT.

The rearrangement joins TRBV4-1 to TRBJ1-1; no clear D gene. Germline lookup yields CDR1 MGHRA and CDR2 YSYEKL. The CDR3 spans 14 residues. V was pared by 2 bases and J by 4 bases, with 11 bases between. CDR3 protein: CASSQPSGPTEAFF. CDR3 sequence (DNA): TGCGCCAGCAGCCAACCTTCTGGGCCCACTGAAGCTTTCTTT.

This chain joins TRBV15 and TRBJ2-5, with 10 bases identical to TRBD2. J lost 4 bases, V lost 1 base, and 6 bases had no gene match. From germline, CDR1 is LNHNV and CDR2 YYDKDF (reference sequence). The CDR3 has 16 amino acids. The CDR3 here is CATSRVQAGGGETQYF. The CDR3 DNA is TGTGCCACCAGCAGAGTTCAAGCGGGAGGGGGAGAGACCCAGTACTTC.

V is TRBV5-6 and J is TRBJ2-1; TRBD2 matches at 7 bases. The CDR3 length is 16 residues. After removal of 2 bases from V and 2 bases from J, the junction contained 7 bases not matched to a gene. CDR1 SGHDT and CDR2 YYEEEE come from the germline V gene. Here the CDR3 reads CASSFDAGATYNEQFF. The CDR3 DNA is TGTGCCAGCAGCTTTGACGCGGGAGCCACCTACAATGAGCAGTTCTTC. The full variable domain, rest sourced from reference TRBV5-6 and TRBJ2-1, is DAGVTQSPTHLIKTRGQQVTLRCSPKSGHDTVSWYQQALGQGPQFIFQYYEEEERQRGNFPDRFSGHQFPNYSSELNVNALLLGDSALYLCASSFDAGATYNEQFFGPGTRLTVL.

The V call is TRBV7-9, the J call TRBJ2-3; 8 bases line up with TRBD2. CDR3 length: 15 residues. Germline CDR1 reads SEHNR; CDR2 reads FQNEAQ (reference sequence). With 5 bases clipped from V and 1 base from J, the junction kept 5 bases outside the gene matches. The CDR3 nucleotides read TGTGCCAGCAGCCCACCGACTAGCGGCACAGATACGCAGTATTTT. Residues: CASSPPTSGTDTQYF.

This clone was counted once. The chain couples TRBV2 to TRBJ1-5; TRBD1 is a possible D gene (6 bases). Germline V gene lookup returns CDR1 SNHLY and CDR2 FYNNEI. V dropped 4 bases and J dropped 6 bases, with 13 bases sitting between them. The CDR3 has 14 residues. This CDR3 is CASSGNTGIQPQHF. The CDR3 nucleotides are TGTGCCAGCAGTGGGAATACAGGGATTCAGCCCCAGCATTTT.

The V call is TRBV19, the J call TRBJ2-1; 9 bases agree with TRBD2. The germline V gene encodes CDR1 LNHDA and CDR2 SQIVND (reference sequence). Trimming took 5 bases from V and 5 from J; bases not matched to a gene: 4. This CDR3 contains 14 residues. The CDR3 is CASSYSGRNNEQFF. In DNA form, the CDR3 reads TGTGCCAGTAGTTATAGCGGGAGAAACAATGAGCAGTTCTTC.

The chain has TRBV4-3 and TRBJ1-1; tentative D call: TRBD1 (6 bases). This CDR3 region has 19 residues. Trimming left V 0 bases short and J 3 bases short, with 23 bases between. Germline CDR1 LGHNA, CDR2 YSLEER. CDR3: CASSQEPFRQVVGYTEAFF. In nucleotides, the CDR3 is TGCGCCAGCAGCCAAGAGCCCTTCCGACAGGTGGTTGGCTACACTGAAGCTTTCTTT.

This clone appeared a single time. This chain uses TRBV19 with TRBJ2-7, with TRBD2 matching over 7 bases. CDR1 and CDR2 from the germline V gene are LNHDA and SQIVND (reference sequence). V dropped 5 bases and J dropped 3; count of bases not matched to a gene: 4. The CDR3 extends over 13 amino acids. CDR3 loop: CASSASGDYEQYF. In DNA form, the CDR3 reads TGTGCCAGTAGTGCTAGCGGAGACTACGAGCAGTACTTC.

The rearrangement uses TRBV15 and TRBJ1-2; a possible D gene is TRBD1 (6 bases). Between the trimmed V and J ends, which lost 5 bases and 6 bases, there was a span of 16 bases. In germline, CDR1 is LNHNV, CDR2 YYDKDF (reference sequence). The CDR3 runs 14 residues. Written as DNA, the CDR3 is TGTGCCACCAGCCTGGGACAAAATTCGGATGGCTACACCTTC. It translates to CATSLGQNSDGYTF. Using reference TRBV15 and TRBJ1-2 for the parts outside the CDR3, the full variable domain is DAMVIQNPRYQVTQFGKPVTLSCSQTLNHNVMYWYQQKSSQAPKLLFHYYDKDFNNEADTPDNFQSRRPNTSFCFLDIRSPGLGDTAMYLCATSLGQNSDGYTFGSGTRLTVV.

V gene TRBV27 combines with J gene TRBJ2-5; tentatively, D is TRBD2 (5 bases). The V and J ends lost 6 bases and 3 bases respectively, with 11 bases between them. CDR1 and CDR2 from the germline V gene are MNHEY and SMNVEV (reference sequence). The CDR3 has 13 residues. In nucleotides, the CDR3 is TGTGCCAGCAGGGGGAGAGGAGAAGAGACCCAGTACTTC. This codes for CASRGRGEETQYF.

V gene TRBV27 combines with J gene TRBJ1-5, with D maybe TRBD1 (6 bases). CDR3 length: 12 amino acids. V was pared by 4 bases and J by 6 bases, with 7 bases between. From germline, CDR1 is MNHEY and CDR2 SMNVEV (reference sequence). In nucleotides, the CDR3 is TGTGCCAGCAGTTCACAGGGTCAGCCCCAGCATTTT. Its protein is CASSSQGQPQHF.

DNA for the CDR3: TGTGCCAGCAGCTTCGGGACTTTTGAAGCTTTCTTT. This translates into CASSFGTFEAFF. The rearrangement joins TRBV7-9 to TRBJ1-1; D is perhaps TRBD1 (5 bases). The CDR3 runs 12 residues. Trimming took 3 bases from V and 7 from J, leaving 9 bases between them. Germline CDR1 is SEHNR and CDR2 is FQNEAQ (reference sequence).

V gene TRBV11-2 combines with J gene TRBJ2-1, with D possibly TRBD1 on 6 matching bases. Per germline, CDR1 SGHAT and CDR2 FQNNGV. The CDR3 extends over 17 amino acids. The germline V and J ends were trimmed by 5 bases and 10 bases, with 27 bases remaining between them. This chain's CDR3 is CASSAKPPGHRLWEQFF. DNA of the CDR3: TGTGCCAGCAGCGCTAAGCCTCCGGGACACCGCCTTTGGGAGCAGTTCTTC.

The J gene is TRBJ1-4, the V gene TRBV7-6, with a weak D call TRBD1 (5 bases). Trimming shortened V by 5 bases and J by 5 bases, and 15 bases separated the two germline ends. Per the germline V gene, CDR1 is SGHVS and CDR2 is FNYEAQ. The CDR3 spans 15 residues. The CDR3, as DNA: TGTGCCAGCAGCACTACACCCGGGGGGAATGAAAAACTGTTTTTT. Protein: CASSTTPGGNEKLFF.

The rearrangement joins TRBV7-9 to TRBJ2-1; D gene unclear. Trimming took 3 bases from V and 0 from J, leaving 9 bases between them. The germline V gene encodes CDR1 SEHNR and CDR2 FQNEAQ (reference sequence). The CDR3 totals 15 residues. The CDR3 reads CASSLGRNSYNEQFF. The CDR3 DNA reads TGTGCCAGCAGCTTGGGCAGAAACTCCTACAATGAGCAGTTCTTC.

V and J are TRBV7-8 and TRBJ1-4; 9 bases match TRBD1. V lost 3 bases to trimming and J lost 3 bases; unmatched junction nucleotides: 5. The germline V gene has CDR1 SGHVS and CDR2 FQNEAQ. The CDR3 runs to 16 residues. This CDR3 is CASSFTGGWANEKLFF. CDR3 coding DNA: TGTGCCAGCAGCTTCACAGGGGGCTGGGCTAATGAAAAACTGTTTTTT.

The chain uses TRBV25-1 and TRBJ2-7; possible D gene TRBD1, 5 bases. Trimming cost V 3 bases and J 0 bases, with 9 bases left between them. The CDR3 extends over 14 amino acids. The germline V gene encodes CDR1 MGHDK and CDR2 SYGVNS. CDR3 amino acids: CASSETDISYEQYF. In DNA form, the CDR3 reads TGTGCCAGCAGTGAGACAGATATCTCCTACGAGCAGTACTTC.

Concerning this clone itself: A much larger clone lies one base from this, so it may be a read error. The sample holds other DNA sequences that translate to the same CDR3. This chain uses TRBV7-9 with TRBJ2-7, with 7 bases fitting TRBD1. The ends lost 2 bases at V and 3 bases at J; junction bases unmatched: 1. The CDR3 runs 13 residues. Germline loops: CDR1 SEHNR, CDR2 FQNEAQ (reference sequence). The CDR3 reads CASSLQGDYEQYF. CDR3 in DNA: TGTGCCAGCAGCTTACAGGGGGACTACGAGCAGTACTTC.

This clone was counted once. The J gene is TRBJ2-3, the V gene TRBV28; perhaps TRBD2 as D (6 bases). V lost 3 bases to trimming and J lost 0 bases, with 10 bases between them. In germline, CDR1 is MDHEN, CDR2 SYDVKM. The CDR3 loop spans 15 amino acids. The DNA of the CDR3 is TGTGCCAGCAGTTTCGGCGGGATTAGCACAGATACGCAGTATTTT. Translation gives CASSFGGISTDTQYF.

The chain is built from TRBV28 and TRBJ2-7, with 8 bases that match TRBD2. This CDR3 is built from 14 residues. Germline CDR1 is MDHEN and CDR2 is SYDVKM. The V gene end was trimmed by 2 bases and the J gene end by 3 bases; junction bases not matched to a gene: 3. For the CDR3, the DNA is TGTGCCAGCAGTTTAGGGCTAGCGGGCTACGAGCAGTACTTC. Protein product: CASSLGLAGYEQYF.

The J gene is TRBJ2-6, the V gene TRBV4-1; a possible D gene is TRBD2 (5 bases). Germline V gene data show CDR1 as MGHRA and CDR2 as YSYEKL. This CDR3 comprises 16 residues. V was clipped by 1 base and J by 0 bases, with 7 bases between them. CDR3 in amino acids: CASSQGGLSGANVLTF. The CDR3 nucleotides read TGCGCCAGCAGCCAAGGAGGACTCTCTGGGGCCAACGTCCTGACTTTC.

The chain is built from TRBV28 and TRBJ2-1; weak D call: TRBD2 (6 bases). V was clipped by 3 bases and J by 0 bases, with 12 bases between them. CDR1 MDHEN and CDR2 SYDVKM come from the germline V gene. The CDR3 is 16 residues long. CDR3 region: CASSFFSGFSYNEQFF. Written as DNA, the CDR3 is TGTGCCAGCAGTTTTTTTAGCGGTTTCTCCTACAATGAGCAGTTCTTC.

The chain links TRBV29-1 to TRBJ2-7; tentatively, D is TRBD2 (6 bases). Germline lookup yields CDR1 SQVTM and CDR2 ANQGSEA. Trimming pared 3 bases from V and 0 bases from J, leaving 9 bases between. The length of the CDR3 is 13 residues. Here the CDR3 DNA reads TGCAGCGTTGATGGAGGGGCCTCCTACGAGCAGTACTTC. It is translated as CSVDGGASYEQYF.

A single count supports this clone. The CDR3 DNA sequence: TGTGCCAGCAGCCCCAGAGCAGGGTCGGAGACCCAGTACTTC. Residues: CASSPRAGSETQYF. This chain joins TRBV6-5 and TRBJ2-5, with a tentative D call TRBD1 (5 bases). CDR1 is MNHEY and CDR2 is SVGAGI in the germline V gene. The CDR3 contains 14 residues. Trimming stripped 6 bases from V and 5 bases from J, with 16 bases between.